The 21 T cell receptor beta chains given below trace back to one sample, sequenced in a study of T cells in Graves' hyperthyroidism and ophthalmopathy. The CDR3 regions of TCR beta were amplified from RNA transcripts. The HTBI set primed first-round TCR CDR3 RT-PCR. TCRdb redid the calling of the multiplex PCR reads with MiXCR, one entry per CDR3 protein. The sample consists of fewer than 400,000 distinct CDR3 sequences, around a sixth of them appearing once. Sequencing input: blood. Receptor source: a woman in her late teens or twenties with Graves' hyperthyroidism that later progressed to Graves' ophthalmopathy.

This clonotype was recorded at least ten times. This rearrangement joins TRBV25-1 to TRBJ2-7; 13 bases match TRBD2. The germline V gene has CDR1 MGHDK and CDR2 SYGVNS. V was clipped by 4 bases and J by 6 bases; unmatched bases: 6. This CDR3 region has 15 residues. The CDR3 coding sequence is TGTGCCAGCAGTGGCGGACTAGCGGGAGCTCGCGAGCAGTACTTC. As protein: CASSGGLAGAREQYF.

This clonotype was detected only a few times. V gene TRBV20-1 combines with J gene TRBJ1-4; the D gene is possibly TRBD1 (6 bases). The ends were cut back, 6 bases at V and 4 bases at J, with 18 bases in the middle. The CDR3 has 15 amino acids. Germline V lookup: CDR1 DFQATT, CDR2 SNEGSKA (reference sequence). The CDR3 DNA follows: TGCAGTGCCCCCTCCCAGGGGCACGGTAATGAAAAACTGTTTTTT. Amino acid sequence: CSAPSQGHGNEKLFF.

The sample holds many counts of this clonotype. The CDR3 nucleotides read TGTGCCAGCAGTTCCGGGCCGACAGGGATGAACACTGAAGCTTTCTTT. This sequence encodes CASSSGPTGMNTEAFF. The chain carries TRBV27 and TRBJ1-1; 7 bases agree with TRBD1. The V gene's germline CDR1 is MNHEY and CDR2 SMNVEV (reference sequence). Trimming at V came to 4 bases and at J to 0 bases, leaving 8 bases not matched to a gene. The CDR3 has 16 amino acids.

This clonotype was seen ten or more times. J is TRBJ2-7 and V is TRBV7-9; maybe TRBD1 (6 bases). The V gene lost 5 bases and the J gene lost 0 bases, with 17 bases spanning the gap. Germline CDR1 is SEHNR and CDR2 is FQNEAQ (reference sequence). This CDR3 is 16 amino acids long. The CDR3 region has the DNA TGTGCCAGCAGCCCAACACAGGGATCCGTCTCCTACGAGCAGTACTTC. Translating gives CASSPTQGSVSYEQYF.

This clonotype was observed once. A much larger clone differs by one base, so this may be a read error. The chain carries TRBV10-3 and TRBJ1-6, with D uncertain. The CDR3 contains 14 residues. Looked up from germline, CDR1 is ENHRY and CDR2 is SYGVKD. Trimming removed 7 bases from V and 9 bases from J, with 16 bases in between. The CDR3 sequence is CAITDGGWGSPLHF. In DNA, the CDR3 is TGTGCCATCACCGATGGAGGATGGGGTTCACCCCTCCACTTT.

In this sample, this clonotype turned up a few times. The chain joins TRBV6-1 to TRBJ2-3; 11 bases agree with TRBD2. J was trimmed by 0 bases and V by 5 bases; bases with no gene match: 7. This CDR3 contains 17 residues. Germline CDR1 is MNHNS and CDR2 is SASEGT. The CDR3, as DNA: TGTGCCAGCAGTAAACAAGGACTAGCGGGTAGCACAGATACGCAGTATTTT. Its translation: CASSKQGLAGSTDTQYF.

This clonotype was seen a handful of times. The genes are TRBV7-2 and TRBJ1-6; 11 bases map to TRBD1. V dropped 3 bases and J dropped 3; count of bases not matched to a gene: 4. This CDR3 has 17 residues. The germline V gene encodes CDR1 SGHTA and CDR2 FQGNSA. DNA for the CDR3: TGTGCCAGCAGCTTGGGGACAGGGGGAGTCTATAATTCACCCCTCCACTTT. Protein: CASSLGTGGVYNSPLHF.

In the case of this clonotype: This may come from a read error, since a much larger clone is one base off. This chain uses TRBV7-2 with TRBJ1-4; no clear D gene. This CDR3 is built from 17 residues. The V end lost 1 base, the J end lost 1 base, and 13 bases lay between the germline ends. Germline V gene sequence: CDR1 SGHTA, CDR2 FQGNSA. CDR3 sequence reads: CASSLGPLKGTNEKLFF. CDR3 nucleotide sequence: TGTGCCAGCAGCTTAGGGCCGCTGAAGGGAACTAATGAAAAACTGTTTTTT.

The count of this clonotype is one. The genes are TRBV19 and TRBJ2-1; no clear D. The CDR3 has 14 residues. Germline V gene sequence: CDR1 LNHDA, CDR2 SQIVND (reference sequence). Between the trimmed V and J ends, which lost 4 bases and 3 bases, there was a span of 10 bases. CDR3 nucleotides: TGTGCCAGTAGTACCCTTCAGCGCTACAATGAGCAGTTCTTC. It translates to CASSTLQRYNEQFF.

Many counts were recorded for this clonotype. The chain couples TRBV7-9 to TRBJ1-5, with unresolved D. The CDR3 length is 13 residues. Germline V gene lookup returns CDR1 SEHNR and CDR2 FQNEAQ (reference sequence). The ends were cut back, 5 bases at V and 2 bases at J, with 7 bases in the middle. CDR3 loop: CASSQPGNQPQHF. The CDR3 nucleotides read TGTGCCAGCAGCCAACCCGGCAATCAGCCCCAGCATTTT.

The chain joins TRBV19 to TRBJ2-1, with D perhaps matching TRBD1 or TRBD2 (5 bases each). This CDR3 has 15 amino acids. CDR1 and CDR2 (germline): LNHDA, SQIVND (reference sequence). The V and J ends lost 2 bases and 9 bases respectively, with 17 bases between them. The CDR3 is CASSIIGARGGEQFF. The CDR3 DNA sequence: TGTGCCAGTAGTATAATCGGGGCTCGGGGTGGTGAGCAGTTCTTC.

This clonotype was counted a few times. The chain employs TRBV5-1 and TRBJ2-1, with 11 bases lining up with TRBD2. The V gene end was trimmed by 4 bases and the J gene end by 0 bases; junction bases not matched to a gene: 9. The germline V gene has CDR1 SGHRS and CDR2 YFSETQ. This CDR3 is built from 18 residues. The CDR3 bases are TGCGCCAGCAGCCCTCGGACTAGCGGGCAGAGCTCCTACAATGAGCAGTTCTTC. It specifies CASSPRTSGQSSYNEQFF.

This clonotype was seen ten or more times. DNA for the CDR3: TGTGCCAGCAGGCCCTCCTCTTTTAGCAGGGAGGGCAATCAGCCCCAGCATTTT. Amino acids: CASRPSSFSREGNQPQHF. The chain uses TRBV6-2 or TRBV6-3 and TRBJ1-5; possibly TRBD1 for D (5 bases). This CDR3 contains 18 residues. From germline, CDR1 is MNHEY and CDR2 SVGEGT. Between the trimmed V and J ends, which lost 6 bases and 2 bases, there was a span of 23 bases.

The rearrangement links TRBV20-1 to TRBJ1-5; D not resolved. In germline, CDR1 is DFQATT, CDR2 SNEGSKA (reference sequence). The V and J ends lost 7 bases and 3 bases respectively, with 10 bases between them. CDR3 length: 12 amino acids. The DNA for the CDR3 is TGCAGTGTTAGTCGTCCCAATCAGCCCCAGCATTTT. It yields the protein CSVSRPNQPQHF.

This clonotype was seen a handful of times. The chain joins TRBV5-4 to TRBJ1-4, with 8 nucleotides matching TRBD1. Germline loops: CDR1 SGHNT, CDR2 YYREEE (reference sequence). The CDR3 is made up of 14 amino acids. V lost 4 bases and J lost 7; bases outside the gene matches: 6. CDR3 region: CASSEGQGAEKLFF. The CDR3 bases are TGTGCCAGCAGCGAAGGACAGGGTGCTGAAAAACTGTTTTTT.

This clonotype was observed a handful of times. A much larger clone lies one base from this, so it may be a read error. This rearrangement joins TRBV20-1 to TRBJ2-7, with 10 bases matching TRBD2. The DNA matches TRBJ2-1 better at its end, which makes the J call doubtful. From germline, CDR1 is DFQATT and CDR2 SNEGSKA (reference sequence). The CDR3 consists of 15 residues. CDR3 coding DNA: TGCAGTGCACTCACGAGCGGGAGGGGCACCTACGAGCAGTTCTTC. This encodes CSALTSGRGTYEQFF.

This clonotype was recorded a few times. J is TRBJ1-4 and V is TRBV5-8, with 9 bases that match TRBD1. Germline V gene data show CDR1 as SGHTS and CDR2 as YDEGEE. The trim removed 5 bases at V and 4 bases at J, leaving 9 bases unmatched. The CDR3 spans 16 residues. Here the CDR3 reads CASSTRDRDDNEKLFF. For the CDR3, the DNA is TGTGCCAGCAGTACCCGGGACAGGGACGATAATGAAAAACTGTTTTTT.

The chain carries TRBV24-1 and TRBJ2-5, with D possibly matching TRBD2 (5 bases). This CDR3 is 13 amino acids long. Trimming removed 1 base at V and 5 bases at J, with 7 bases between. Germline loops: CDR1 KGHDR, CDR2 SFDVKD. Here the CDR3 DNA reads TGTGCCACCAGTGATTTTACGGGGGAGACCCAGTACTTC. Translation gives CATSDFTGETQYF.

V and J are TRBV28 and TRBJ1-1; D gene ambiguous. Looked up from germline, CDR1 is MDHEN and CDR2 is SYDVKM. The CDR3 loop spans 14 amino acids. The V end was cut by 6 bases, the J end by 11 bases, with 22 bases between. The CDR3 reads CASSLAQSTPAAFF. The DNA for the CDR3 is TGTGCCAGCAGCTTAGCGCAATCGACTCCGGCGGCTTTCTTT.

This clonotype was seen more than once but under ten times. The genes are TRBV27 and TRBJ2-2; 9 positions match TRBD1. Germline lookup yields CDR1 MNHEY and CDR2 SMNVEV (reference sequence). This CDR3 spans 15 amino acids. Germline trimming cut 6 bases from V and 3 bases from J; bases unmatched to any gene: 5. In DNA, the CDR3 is TGTGCCAGCAGACTAAGGACAGGGGACACCGGGGAGCTGTTTTTT. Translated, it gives CASRLRTGDTGELFF.

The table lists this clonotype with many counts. The CDR3 nucleotides read TGTGCCAGCAGTGAAACAAGGGACAGGTACTATGGCTACACCTTC. Protein sequence: CASSETRDRYYGYTF. The rearrangement links TRBV6-1 to TRBJ1-2, with 8 bases matching TRBD1. V shed 2 bases and J 3 bases; nucleotides not matched to a gene: 5. Germline V gene lookup returns CDR1 MNHNS and CDR2 SASEGT. The CDR3 has 15 amino acids.